The 4 T cell receptor beta chains in this list originate from one sample, sequenced in a study of OX40 agonist ivuxolimab in advanced cancers. Sequencing was performed with immunoSEQ multiplex PCR; in TCRdb, only in-frame clones are kept and a portion is missing. The table shows tens of thousands of clones, with around 85% occurring only once. The material was CD4+ or CD8+ T cells sorted from blood, obtained in a trial of the OX40 agonist ivuxolimab. Receptor source: an adult with an advanced solid tumor such as melanoma, head and neck, liver or kidney cancer.

The chain uses TRBV28 and TRBJ2-1; 8 bases align to TRBD2. In germline, CDR1 is MDHEN, CDR2 SYDVKM. This CDR3 comprises 13 residues. Trimming took 1 base from V and 9 from J; bases not matched to a gene: 2. The CDR3 loop is CASSLSSGGEQFF. CDR3 nucleotides: TGTGCCAGCAGTTTATCGAGCGGGGGTGAGCAGTTCTTC.

The CDR3 protein is CAWSVPGPYEQYF. CDR3 sequence (DNA): TGTGCCTGGAGTGTACCCGGTCCCTACGAGCAGTACTTC. The rearrangement links TRBV30 to TRBJ2-7, with unresolved D. Per the germline V gene, CDR1 is GTSNPN and CDR2 is SVGIG (reference sequence). This CDR3 is built from 13 residues. The V end was cut by 0 bases, the J end by 2 bases, with 8 bases between.

The J gene is TRBJ2-1, the V gene TRBV6-5, with TRBD1 matching over 7 bases. The length of the CDR3 is 14 residues. V gave up 0 bases and J gave up 6 bases; unmatched junction bases: 2. Per germline, CDR1 MNHEY and CDR2 SVGAGI. The CDR3 nucleotides are TGTGCCAGCAGTTACTCAGGGACAGTCAATGAGCAGTTCTTC. Translation: CASSYSGTVNEQFF.

The genes are TRBV11-3 and TRBJ2-7; D unresolved. The germline CDR1 and CDR2 sequences are SGHNT and YENEEA. Trimming left V 7 bases short and J 3 bases short, with 10 bases between. CDR3 length equals 12 residues. CDR3: CASKESGYEQYF. In nucleotides, the CDR3 is TGTGCCAGCAAGGAGTCGGGCTACGAGCAGTACTTC.